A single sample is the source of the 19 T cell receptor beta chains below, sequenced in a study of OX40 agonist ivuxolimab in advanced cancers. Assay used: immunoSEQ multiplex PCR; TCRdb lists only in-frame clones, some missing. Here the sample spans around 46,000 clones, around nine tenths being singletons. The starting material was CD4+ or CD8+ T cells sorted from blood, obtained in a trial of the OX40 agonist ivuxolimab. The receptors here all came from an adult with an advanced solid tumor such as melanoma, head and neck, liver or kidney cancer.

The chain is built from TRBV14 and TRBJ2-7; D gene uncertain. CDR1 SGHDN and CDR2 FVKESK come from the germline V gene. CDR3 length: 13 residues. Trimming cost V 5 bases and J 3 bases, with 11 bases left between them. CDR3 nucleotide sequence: TGTGCCAGCAGCTCTTCGCCCCTCTACGAGCAGTACTTC. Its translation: CASSSSPLYEQYF. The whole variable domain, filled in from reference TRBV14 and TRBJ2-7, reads EAGVTQFPSHSVIEKGQTVTLRCDPISGHDNLYWYRRVMGKEIKFLLHFVKESKQDESGMPNNRFLAERTGGTYSTLKVQPAELEDSGVYFCASSSSPLYEQYFGPGTRLTVT.

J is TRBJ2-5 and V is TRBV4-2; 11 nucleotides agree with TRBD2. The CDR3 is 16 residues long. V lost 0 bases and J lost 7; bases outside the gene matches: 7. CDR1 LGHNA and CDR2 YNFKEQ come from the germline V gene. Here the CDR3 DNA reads TGTGCCAGCAGCCAAGATTTCCCTACTAGCGGGGGGACCCAGTACTTC. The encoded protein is CASSQDFPTSGGTQYF.

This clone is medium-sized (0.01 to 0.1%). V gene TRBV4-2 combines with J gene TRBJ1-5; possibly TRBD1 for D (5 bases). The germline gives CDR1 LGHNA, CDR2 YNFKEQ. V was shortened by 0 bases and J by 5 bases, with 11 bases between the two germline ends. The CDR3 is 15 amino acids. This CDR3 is CASSQEGDGDQPQHF. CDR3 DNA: TGTGCCAGCAGCCAAGAAGGGGATGGTGATCAGCCCCAGCATTTT.

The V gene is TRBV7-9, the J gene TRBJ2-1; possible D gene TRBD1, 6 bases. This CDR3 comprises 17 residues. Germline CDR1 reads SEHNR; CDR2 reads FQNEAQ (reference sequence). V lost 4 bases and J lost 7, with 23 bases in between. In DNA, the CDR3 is TGTGCCAGCAGCTACCACCCGGGACAAATACCCGGGAATGAGCAGTTCTTC. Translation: CASSYHPGQIPGNEQFF.

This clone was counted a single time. The CDR3 spells CASSFDTGELFF. The CDR3, as DNA: TGTGCCAGCAGTTTCGACACCGGGGAGCTGTTTTTT. This sequence joins TRBV27 and TRBJ2-2; no definite D call. The CDR3 has 12 amino acids. In germline, CDR1 is MNHEY, CDR2 SMNVEV (reference sequence). Trimming pared 3 bases from V and 3 bases from J, leaving 2 bases between.

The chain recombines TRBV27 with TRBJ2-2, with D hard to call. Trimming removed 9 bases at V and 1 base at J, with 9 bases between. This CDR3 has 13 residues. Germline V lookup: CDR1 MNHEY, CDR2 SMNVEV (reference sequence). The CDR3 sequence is CASGDGNTGELFF. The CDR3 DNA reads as TGTGCCAGTGGAGATGGGAACACCGGGGAGCTGTTTTTT.

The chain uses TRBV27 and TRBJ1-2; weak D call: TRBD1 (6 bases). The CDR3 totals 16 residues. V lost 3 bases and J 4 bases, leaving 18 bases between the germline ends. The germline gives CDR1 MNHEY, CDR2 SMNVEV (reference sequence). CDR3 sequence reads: CASSFLPLGASYGYTF. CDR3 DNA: TGTGCCAGCAGTTTTTTACCCTTGGGGGCTAGCTATGGCTACACCTTC.

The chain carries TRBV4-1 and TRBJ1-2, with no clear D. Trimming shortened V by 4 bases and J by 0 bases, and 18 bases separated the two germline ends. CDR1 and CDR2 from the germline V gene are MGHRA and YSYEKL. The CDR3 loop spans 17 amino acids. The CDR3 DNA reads TGCGCCAGCAGCCCCCCCCCGGTGGAGTTAGCTAACTATGGCTACACCTTC. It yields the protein CASSPPPVELANYGYTF.

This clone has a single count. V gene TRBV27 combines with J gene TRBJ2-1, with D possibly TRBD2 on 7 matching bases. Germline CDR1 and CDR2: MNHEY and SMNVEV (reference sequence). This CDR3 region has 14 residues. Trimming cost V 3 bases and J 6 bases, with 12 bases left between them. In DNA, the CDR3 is TGTGCCAGCAGTTTCGTGGGGGGGCCCAATGAGCAGTTCTTC. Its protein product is CASSFVGGPNEQFF.

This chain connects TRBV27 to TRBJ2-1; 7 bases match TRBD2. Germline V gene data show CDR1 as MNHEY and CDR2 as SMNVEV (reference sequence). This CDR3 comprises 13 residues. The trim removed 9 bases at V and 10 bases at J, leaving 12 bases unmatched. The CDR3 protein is CASAAAGWLEQFF. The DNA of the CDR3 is TGTGCCAGTGCGGCAGCGGGGTGGTTGGAGCAGTTCTTC.

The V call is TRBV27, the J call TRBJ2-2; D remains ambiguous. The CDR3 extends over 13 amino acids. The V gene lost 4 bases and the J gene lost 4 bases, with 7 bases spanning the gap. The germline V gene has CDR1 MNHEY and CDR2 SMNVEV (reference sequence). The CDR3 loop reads CASSSGFTGELFF. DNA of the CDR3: TGTGCCAGCAGTTCAGGATTCACCGGGGAGCTGTTTTTT.

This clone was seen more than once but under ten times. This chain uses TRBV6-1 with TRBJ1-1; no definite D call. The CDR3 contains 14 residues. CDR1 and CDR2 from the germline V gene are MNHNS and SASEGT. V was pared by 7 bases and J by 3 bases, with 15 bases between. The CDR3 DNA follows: TGTGCCAGCACCCTTAACGGGGAGGACACTGAAGCTTTCTTT. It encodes CASTLNGEDTEAFF.

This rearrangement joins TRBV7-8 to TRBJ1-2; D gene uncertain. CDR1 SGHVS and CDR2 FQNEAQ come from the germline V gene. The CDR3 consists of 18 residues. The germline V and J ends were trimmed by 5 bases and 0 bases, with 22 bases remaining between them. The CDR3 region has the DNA TGTGCCAGCAGCGGAAAAGAAAGGAGTCGTCGCACTAACTATGGCTACACCTTC. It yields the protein CASSGKERSRRTNYGYTF. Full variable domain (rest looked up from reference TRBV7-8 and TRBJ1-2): GAGVSQSPRYKVAKRGQDVALRCDPISGHVSLFWYQQALGQGPEFLTYFQNEAQLDKSGLPSDRFFAERPEGSVSTLKIQRTQQEDSAVYLCASSGKERSRRTNYGYTFGSGTRLTVV.

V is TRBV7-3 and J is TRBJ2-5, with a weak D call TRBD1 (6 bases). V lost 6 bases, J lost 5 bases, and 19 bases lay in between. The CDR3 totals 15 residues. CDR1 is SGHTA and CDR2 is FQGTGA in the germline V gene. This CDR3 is CASSQTGIHGETQYF. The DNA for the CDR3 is TGTGCCAGCAGTCAAACAGGGATCCACGGGGAGACCCAGTACTTC.

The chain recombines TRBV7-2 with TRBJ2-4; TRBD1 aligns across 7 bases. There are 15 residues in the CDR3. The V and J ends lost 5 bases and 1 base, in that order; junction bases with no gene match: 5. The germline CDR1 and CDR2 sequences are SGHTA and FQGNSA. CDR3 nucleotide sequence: TGTGCCAGCAGCCAACGGACAGGCGCCAAAAACATTCAGTACTTC. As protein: CASSQRTGAKNIQYF.

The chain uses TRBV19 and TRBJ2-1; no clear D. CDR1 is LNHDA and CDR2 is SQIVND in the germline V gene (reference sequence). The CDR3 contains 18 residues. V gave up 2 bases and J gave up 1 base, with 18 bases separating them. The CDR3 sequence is CASSIPSFVLGSYNEQFF. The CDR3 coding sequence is TGTGCCAGTAGTATACCCTCTTTTGTCCTAGGGTCCTACAATGAGCAGTTCTTC.

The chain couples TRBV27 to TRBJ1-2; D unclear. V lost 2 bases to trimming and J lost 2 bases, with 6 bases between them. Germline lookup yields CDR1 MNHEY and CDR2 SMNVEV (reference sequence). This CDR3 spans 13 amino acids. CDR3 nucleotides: TGTGCCAGCAGTTTAAAAGGGAACTATGGCTACACCTTC. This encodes CASSLKGNYGYTF.

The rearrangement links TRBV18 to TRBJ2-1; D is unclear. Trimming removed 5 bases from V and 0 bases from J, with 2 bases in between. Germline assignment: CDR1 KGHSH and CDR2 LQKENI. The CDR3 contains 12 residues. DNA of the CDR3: TGTGCCAGCTCAGGCTCCTACAATGAGCAGTTCTTC. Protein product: CASSGSYNEQFF.

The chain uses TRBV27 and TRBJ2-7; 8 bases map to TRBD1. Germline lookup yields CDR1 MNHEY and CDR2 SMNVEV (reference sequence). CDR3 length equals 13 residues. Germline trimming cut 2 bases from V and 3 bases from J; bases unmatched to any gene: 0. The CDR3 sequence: CASSLDRGYEQYF. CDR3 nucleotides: TGTGCCAGCAGTTTAGACAGGGGCTACGAGCAGTACTTC.